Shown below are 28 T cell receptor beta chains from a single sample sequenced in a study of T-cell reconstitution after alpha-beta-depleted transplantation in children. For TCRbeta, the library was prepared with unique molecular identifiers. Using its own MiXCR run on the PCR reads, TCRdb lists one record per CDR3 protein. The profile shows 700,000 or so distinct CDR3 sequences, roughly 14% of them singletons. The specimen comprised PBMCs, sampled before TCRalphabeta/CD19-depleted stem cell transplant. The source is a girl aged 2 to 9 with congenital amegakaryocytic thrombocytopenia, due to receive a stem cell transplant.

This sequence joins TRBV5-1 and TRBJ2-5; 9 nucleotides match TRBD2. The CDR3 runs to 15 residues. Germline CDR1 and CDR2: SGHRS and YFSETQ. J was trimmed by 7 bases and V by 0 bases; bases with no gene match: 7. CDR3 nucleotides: TGCGCCAGCAGCTTGGGCCTAGCGGGAATGGTGACCCAGTACTTC. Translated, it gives CASSLGLAGMVTQYF.

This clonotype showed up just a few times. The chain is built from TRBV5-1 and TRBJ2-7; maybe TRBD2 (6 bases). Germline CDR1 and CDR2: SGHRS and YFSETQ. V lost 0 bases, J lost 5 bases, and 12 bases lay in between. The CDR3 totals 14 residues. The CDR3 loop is CASSLATGGDEQYF. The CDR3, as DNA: TGCGCCAGCAGCTTGGCTACAGGAGGGGACGAGCAGTACTTC.

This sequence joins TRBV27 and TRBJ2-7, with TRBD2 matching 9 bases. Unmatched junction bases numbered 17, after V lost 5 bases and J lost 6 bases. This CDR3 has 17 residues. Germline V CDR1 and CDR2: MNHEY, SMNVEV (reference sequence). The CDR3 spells CASSGRLAVRTDSEQYF. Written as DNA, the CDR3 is TGTGCCAGCAGTGGGAGACTAGCGGTGCGTACGGATTCCGAGCAGTACTTC.

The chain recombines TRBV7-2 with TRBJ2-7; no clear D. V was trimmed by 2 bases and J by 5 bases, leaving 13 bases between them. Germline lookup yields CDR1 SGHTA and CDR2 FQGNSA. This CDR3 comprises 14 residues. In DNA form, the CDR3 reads TGTGCCAGCAGCTTATCCGGCGTTCGGGACGAGCAGTACTTC. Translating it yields CASSLSGVRDEQYF.

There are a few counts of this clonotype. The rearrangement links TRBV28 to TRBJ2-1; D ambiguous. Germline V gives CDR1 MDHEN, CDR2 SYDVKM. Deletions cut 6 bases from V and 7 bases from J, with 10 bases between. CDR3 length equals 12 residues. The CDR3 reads CASSQRWNEQFF. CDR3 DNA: TGTGCCAGCAGCCAGCGCTGGAATGAGCAGTTCTTC.

CDR3: CSARDYGLAGGGPYNEQFF. The CDR3 DNA reads as TGCAGTGCTAGAGATTATGGTCTAGCGGGAGGAGGTCCCTACAATGAGCAGTTCTTC. V is TRBV20-1 and J is TRBJ2-1; 11 nucleotides agree with TRBD2. The germline CDR1 and CDR2 sequences are DFQATT and SNEGSKA (reference sequence). This CDR3 has 19 amino acids. V gave up 0 bases and J gave up 2 bases; unmatched junction bases: 12.

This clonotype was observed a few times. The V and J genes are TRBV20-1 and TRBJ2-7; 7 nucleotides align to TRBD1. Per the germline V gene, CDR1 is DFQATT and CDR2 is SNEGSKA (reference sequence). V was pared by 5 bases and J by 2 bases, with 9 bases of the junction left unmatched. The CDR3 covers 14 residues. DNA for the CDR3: TGCAGTGCTTTACGCCCTCAGGGGGCCTACGAGCAGTACTTC. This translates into CSALRPQGAYEQYF.

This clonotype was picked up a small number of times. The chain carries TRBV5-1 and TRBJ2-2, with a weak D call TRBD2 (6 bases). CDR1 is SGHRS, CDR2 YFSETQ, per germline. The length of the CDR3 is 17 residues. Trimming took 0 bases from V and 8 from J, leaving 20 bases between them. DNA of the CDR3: TGCGCCAGCAGCTTGGGCCTAGCGACCGGTCGAGGGGGGGAGCTGTTTTTT. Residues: CASSLGLATGRGGELFF. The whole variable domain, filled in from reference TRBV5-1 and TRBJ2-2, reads KAGVTQTPRYLIKTRGQQVTLSCSPISGHRSVSWYQQTPGQGLQFLFEYFSETQRNKGNFPGRFSGRQFSNSRSEMNVSTLELGDSALYLCASSLGLATGRGGELFFGEGSRLTVL.

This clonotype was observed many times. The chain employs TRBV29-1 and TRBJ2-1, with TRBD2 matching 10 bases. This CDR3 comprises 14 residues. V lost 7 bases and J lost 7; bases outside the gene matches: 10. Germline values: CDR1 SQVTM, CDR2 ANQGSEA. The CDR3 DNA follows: TGCAGCGGGGGGGGCCAAGCGGGAGGGAATGAGCAGTTCTTC. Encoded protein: CSGGGQAGGNEQFF.

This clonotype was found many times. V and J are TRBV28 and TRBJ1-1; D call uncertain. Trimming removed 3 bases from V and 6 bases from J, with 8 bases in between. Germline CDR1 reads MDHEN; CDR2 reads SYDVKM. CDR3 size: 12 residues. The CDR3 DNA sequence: TGTGCCAGCAGTTTCCCCGATCCTGAAGCTTTCTTT. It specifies CASSFPDPEAFF.

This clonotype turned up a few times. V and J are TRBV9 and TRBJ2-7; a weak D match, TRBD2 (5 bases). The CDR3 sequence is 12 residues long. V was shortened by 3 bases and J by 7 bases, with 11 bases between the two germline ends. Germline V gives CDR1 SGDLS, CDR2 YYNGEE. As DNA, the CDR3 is TGTGCCAGCAGCGGGTGGACGGGGGAGCAGTACTTC. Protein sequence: CASSGWTGEQYF.

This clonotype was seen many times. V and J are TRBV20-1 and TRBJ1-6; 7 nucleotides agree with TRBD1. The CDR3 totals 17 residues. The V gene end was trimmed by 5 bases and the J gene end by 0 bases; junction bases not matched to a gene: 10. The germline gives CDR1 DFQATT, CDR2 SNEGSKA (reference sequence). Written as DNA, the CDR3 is TGCAGTGCTGAAGACAGGGTTCGGAGCTCCTATAATTCACCCCTCCACTTT. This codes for CSAEDRVRSSYNSPLHF.

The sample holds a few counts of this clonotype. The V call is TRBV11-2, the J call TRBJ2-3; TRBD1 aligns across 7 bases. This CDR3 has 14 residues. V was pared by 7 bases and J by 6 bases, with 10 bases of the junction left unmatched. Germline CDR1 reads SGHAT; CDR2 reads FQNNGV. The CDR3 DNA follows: TGTGCCAGCATCCCGAGGGGGCACGCGGATACGCAGTATTTT. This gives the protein CASIPRGHADTQYF. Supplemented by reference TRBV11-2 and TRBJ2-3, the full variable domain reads EAGVAQSPRYKIIEKRQSVAFWCNPISGHATLYWYQQILGQGPKLLIQFQNNGVVDDSQLPKDRFSAERLKGVDSTLKIQPAKLEDSAVYLCASIPRGHADTQYFGPGTRLTVL.

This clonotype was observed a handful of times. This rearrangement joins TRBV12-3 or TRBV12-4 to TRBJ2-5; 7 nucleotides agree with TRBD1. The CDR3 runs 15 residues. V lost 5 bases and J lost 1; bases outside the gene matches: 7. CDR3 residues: CASSPTRQGQETQYF. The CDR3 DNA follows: TGTGCCAGCAGTCCCACCCGACAGGGCCAAGAGACCCAGTACTTC.

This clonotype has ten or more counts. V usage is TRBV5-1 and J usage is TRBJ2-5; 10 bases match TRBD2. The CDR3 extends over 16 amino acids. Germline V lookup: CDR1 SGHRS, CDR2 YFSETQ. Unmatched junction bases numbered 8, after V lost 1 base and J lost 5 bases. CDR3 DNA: TGCGCCAGCAGCTTGTTGTCTAGCGGGAGCTTCGAGACCCAGTACTTC. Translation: CASSLLSSGSFETQYF.

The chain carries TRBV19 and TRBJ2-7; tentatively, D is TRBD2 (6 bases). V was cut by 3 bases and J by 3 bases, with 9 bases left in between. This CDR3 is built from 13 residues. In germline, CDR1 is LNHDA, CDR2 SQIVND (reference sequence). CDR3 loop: CASSIGLRYEQYF. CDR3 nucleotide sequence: TGTGCCAGTAGTATCGGACTACGCTACGAGCAGTACTTC. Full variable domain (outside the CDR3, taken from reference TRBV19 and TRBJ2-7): DGGITQSPKYLFRKEGQNVTLSCEQNLNHDAMYWYRQDPGQGLRLIYYSQIVNDFQKGDIAEGYSVSREKKESFPLTVTSAQKNPTAFYLCASSIGLRYEQYFGPGTRLTVT.

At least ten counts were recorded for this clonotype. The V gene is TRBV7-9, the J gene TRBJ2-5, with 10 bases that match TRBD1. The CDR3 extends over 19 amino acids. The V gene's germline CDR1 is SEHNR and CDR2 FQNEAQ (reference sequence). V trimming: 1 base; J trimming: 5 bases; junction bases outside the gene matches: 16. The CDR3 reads CASSLGGGTGVALAETQYF. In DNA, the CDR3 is TGTGCCAGCAGCTTAGGAGGAGGGACAGGGGTCGCCCTAGCGGAGACCCAGTACTTC.

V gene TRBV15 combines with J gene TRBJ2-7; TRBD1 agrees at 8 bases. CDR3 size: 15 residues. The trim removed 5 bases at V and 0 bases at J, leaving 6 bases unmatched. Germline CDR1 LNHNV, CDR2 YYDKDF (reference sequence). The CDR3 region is CATSGGQGYSYEQYF. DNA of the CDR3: TGTGCCACCAGCGGTGGACAGGGATACTCCTACGAGCAGTACTTC.

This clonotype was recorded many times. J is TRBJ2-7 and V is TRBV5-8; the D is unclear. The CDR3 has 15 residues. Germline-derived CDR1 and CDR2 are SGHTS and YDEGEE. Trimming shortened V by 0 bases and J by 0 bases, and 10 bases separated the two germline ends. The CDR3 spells CASSLVATSSYEQYF. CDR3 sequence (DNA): TGTGCCAGCAGCTTGGTAGCAACCAGCTCCTACGAGCAGTACTTC.

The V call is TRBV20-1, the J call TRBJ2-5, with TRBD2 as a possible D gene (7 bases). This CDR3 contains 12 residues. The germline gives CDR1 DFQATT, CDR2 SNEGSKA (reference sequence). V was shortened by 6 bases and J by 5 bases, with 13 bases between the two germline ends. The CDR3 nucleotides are TGCAGTGCAGAGAGGGGGGGGGAGACCCAGTACTTC. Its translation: CSAERGGETQYF.

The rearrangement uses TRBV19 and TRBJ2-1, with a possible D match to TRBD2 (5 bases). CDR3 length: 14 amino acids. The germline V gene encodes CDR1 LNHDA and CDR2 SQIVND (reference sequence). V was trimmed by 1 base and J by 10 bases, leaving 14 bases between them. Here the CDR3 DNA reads TGTGCCAGTAGTATAGCCCCGGGAACCCGGGAGCAGTTCTTC. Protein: CASSIAPGTREQFF. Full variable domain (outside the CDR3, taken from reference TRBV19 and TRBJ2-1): DGGITQSPKYLFRKEGQNVTLSCEQNLNHDAMYWYRQDPGQGLRLIYYSQIVNDFQKGDIAEGYSVSREKKESFPLTVTSAQKNPTAFYLCASSIAPGTREQFFGPGTRLTVL.

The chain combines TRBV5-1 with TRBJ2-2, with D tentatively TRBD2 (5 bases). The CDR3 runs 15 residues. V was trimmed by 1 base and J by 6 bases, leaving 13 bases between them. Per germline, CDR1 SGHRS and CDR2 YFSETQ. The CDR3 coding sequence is TGCGCCAGCAGCTTGACTAGTGGGCCAGCCGGGGAGCTGTTTTTT. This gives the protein CASSLTSGPAGELFF. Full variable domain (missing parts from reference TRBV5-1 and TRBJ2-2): KAGVTQTPRYLIKTRGQQVTLSCSPISGHRSVSWYQQTPGQGLQFLFEYFSETQRNKGNFPGRFSGRQFSNSRSEMNVSTLELGDSALYLCASSLTSGPAGELFFGEGSRLTVL.

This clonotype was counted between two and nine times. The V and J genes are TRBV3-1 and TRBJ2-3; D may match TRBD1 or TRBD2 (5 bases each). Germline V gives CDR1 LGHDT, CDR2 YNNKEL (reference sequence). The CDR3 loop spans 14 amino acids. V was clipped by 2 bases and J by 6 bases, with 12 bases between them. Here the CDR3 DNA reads TGTGCCAGCAGCCAACATACCCGGGACGATACGCAGTATTTT. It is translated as CASSQHTRDDTQYF.

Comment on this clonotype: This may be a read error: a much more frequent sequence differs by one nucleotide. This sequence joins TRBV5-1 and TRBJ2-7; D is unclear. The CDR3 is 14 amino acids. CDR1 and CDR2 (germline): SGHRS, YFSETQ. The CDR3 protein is CASSLYSDSYEQSF. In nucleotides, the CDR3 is TGCGCCAGCAGCTTGTATTCGGATTCCTACGAGCAGTCCTTC.

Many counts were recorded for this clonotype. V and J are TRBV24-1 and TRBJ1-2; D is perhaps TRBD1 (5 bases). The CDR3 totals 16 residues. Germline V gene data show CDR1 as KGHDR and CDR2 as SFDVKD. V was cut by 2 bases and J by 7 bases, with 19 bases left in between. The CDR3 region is CATSDSVAPGSTGYTF. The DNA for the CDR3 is TGTGCCACCAGTGATTCGGTCGCCCCAGGGTCTACTGGCTACACCTTC.

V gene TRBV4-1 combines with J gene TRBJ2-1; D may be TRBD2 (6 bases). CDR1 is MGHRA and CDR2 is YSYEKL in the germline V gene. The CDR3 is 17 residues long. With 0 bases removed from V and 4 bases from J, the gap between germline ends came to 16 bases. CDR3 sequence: CASSQDLGGNIYNEQFF. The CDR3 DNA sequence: TGCGCCAGCAGCCAAGATCTAGGCGGGAACATTTACAATGAGCAGTTCTTC.

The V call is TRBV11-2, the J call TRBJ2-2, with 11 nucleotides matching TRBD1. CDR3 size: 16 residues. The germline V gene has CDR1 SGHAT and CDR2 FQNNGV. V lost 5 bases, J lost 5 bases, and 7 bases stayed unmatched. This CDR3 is CASSRGGTGGTGELFF. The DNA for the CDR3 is TGTGCCAGCAGCCGGGGCGGGACAGGGGGAACCGGGGAGCTGTTTTTT. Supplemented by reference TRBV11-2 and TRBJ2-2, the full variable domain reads EAGVAQSPRYKIIEKRQSVAFWCNPISGHATLYWYQQILGQGPKLLIQFQNNGVVDDSQLPKDRFSAERLKGVDSTLKIQPAKLEDSAVYLCASSRGGTGGTGELFFGEGSRLTVL.

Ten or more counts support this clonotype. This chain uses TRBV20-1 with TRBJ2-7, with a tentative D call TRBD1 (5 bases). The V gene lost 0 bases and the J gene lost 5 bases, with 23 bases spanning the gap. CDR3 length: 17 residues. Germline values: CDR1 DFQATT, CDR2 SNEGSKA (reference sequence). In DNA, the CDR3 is TGCAGTGCTAGAGATGTCGCTCGTTTAGGGGTCGCAAACGAGCAGTACTTC. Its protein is CSARDVARLGVANEQYF.